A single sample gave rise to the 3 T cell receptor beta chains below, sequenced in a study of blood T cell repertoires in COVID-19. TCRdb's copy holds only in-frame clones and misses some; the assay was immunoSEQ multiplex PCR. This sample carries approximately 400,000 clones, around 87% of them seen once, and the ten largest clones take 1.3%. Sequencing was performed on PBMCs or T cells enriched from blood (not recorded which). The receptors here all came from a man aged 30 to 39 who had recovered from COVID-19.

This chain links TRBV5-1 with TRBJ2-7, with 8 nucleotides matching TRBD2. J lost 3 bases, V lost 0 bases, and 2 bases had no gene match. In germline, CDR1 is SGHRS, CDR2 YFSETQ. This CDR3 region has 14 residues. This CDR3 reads CASSLGAGVYEQYF. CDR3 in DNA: TGCGCCAGCAGCTTGGGAGCGGGGGTCTACGAGCAGTACTTC.

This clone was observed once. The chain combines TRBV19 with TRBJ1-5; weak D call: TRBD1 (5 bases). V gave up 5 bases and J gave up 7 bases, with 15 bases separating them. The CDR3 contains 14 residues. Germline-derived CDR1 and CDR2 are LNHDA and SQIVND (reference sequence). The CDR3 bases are TGTGCCAGTAGTCGGAGTCGGGGGAACCAGCCCCAGCATTTT. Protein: CASSRSRGNQPQHF.

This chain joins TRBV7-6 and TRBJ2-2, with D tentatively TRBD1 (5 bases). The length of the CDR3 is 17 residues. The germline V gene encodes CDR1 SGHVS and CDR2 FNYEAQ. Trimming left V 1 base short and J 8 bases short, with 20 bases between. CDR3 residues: CASSLVRQPRFGGELFF. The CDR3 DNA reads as TGTGCCAGCAGCTTAGTGAGACAGCCGCGGTTTGGGGGGGAGCTGTTTTTT.